This is a list of T cell receptor beta chains from one sample in a study of CD8+CD57+ T cells in acquired aplastic anemia. TCRdb reprocessed the reads with MiXCR, giving one entry per CDR3 protein. Of roughly 160,000 distinct CDR3 sequences listed, around 48% are singletons. The sequenced sample was sorted CD4+, CD8+, or CD8+CD57+ T cells (not recorded which) from PBMCs. The receptor set was obtained from a human donor with aplastic anemia. CDR3s include the opening cysteine and the closing phenylalanine or tryptophan. D genes are given only for firm matches. Only part of the rows carry a size: once, few, many, or a class if the clone is expanded.

>TRBV7-9|.|TRBJ1-2|.
CASTLSARTDGYTF
TGTGCCAGCACCCTATCTGCCCGGACGGATGGCTACACCTTC
>TRBV19|TRBD1|TRBJ1-5|.
CASSRGGRTGVSNQPQHF
TGTGCCAGTAGCCGTGGGGGAAGGACAGGGGTGAGCAATCAGCCCCAGCATTTT
>TRBV11-1|.|TRBJ2-3|.
CASSVQGGSGDTQYF
TGTGCCAGCAGCGTACAGGGCGGCTCAGGAGATACGCAGTATTTT
>TRBV3-1|TRBD2|TRBJ2-5|many
CASSRKREWGETQYF
TGTGCCAGCAGTCGGAAGCGGGAGTGGGGAGAGACCCAGTACTTC
>TRBV24-1|.|TRBJ1-5|many
CATSLPDSNQPQHF
TGTGCCACCAGTCTCCCAGATAGCAATCAGCCCCAGCATTTT
>TRBV19|.|TRBJ1-5|many
CASSMTNPSPQHF
TGTGCCAGTAGTATGACTAACCCCTCCCCCCAGCATTTT
>TRBV27|TRBD1|TRBJ1-4|.
CASSRSGTGVEKLFF
TGTGCCAGCAGTCGCTCCGGGACAGGGGTTGAAAAACTGTTTTTT
>TRBV10-3|TRBD2|TRBJ2-1|.
CATESIRGGGNEQFF
TGTGCCACGGAGTCCATACGGGGGGGGGGCAATGAGCAGTTCTTC
>TRBV29-1|.|TRBJ1-2|.
CSVDERPLDYGYTF
TGCAGCGTTGATGAGAGGCCTCTAGACTATGGCTACACCTTC
>TRBV9|TRBD1|TRBJ1-2|.
CASSTTGGAVYGYTF
TGTGCCAGCAGCACCACAGGGGGCGCAGTCTATGGCTACACCTTC
>TRBV2|.|TRBJ2-2|few
CASRGDIYANTGELFF
TGTGCCAGCAGAGGGGACATCTACGCGAACACCGGGGAGCTGTTTTTT
>TRBV19|TRBD2|TRBJ2-5|.
CASSSGRVGETQYF
TGTGCCAGTAGTAGCGGGAGGGTAGGAGAGACCCAGTACTTC
>TRBV2|TRBD1|TRBJ2-1|many
CAGSLHNRGSEQFF
TGTGCCGGGTCTCTCCACAACAGGGGGTCGGAGCAGTTCTTC
>TRBV30|.|TRBJ1-1|.
CARECVMDTEAFF
TGTGCCAGGGAGTGCGTAATGGACACTGAAGCTTTCTTT
>TRBV2|TRBD2|TRBJ2-5|.
CASRVTSEPRKTQYF
TGTGCCAGCAGAGTGACTAGCGAGCCAAGGAAGACCCAGTACTTC
>TRBV6-1|.|TRBJ2-5|many
CASSEMGETQYF
TGTGCCAGCAGTGAGATGGGAGAGACCCAGTACTTC